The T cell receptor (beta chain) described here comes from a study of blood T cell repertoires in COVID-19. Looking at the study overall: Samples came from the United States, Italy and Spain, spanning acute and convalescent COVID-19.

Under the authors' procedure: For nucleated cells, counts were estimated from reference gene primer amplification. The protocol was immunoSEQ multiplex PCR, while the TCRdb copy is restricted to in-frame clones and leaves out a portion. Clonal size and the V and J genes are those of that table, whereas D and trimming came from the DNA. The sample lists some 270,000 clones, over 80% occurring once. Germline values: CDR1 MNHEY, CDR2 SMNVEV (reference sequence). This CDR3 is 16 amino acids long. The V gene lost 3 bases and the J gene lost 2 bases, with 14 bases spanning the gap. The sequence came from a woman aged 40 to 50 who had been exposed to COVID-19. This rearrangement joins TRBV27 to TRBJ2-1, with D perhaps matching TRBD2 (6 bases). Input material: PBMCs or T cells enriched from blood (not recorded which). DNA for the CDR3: TGTGCCAGCAGTTTCCGGCGGGGACCTCCCTACAATGAGCAGTTCTTC. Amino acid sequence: CASSFRRGPPYNEQFF.